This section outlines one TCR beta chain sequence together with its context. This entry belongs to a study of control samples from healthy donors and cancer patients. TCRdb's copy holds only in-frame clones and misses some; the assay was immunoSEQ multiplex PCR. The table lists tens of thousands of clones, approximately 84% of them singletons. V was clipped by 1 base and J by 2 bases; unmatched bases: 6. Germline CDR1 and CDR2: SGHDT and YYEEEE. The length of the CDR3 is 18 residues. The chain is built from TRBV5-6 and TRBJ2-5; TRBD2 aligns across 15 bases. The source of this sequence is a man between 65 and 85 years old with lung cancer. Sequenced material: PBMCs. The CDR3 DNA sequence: TGTGCCAGCAGCTTGCCCGGACTAGCGGGGGGGCAACAAGAGACCCAGTACTTC. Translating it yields CASSLPGLAGGQQETQYF.